This record looks at one T cell receptor beta chain sequence and its context. The target antigen is unknown. This sample is part of a study of T-cell reconstitution after alpha-beta-depleted transplantation in children. The CDR3 covers 16 residues. Germline V gene lookup returns CDR1 MGHRA and CDR2 YSYEKL. V lost 1 base, J lost 5 bases, and 17 bases lay in between. Construction of the TCRbeta library involved unique molecular identifiers. Using its own MiXCR run on the PCR reads, TCRdb lists one record per CDR3 protein. The table lists approximately 230,000 distinct CDR3 sequences, roughly a quarter of them singletons. General study points: T-cell counts and diversity at one year following transplant were attributed mainly to newly produced T cells. Roughly two months post-transplant, alpha-beta T cells reportedly originated from several hundred graft clones that had expanded. Some patients' high day-60 TCRbeta diversity was traced to surviving recipient T cells and thymic progenitors.

The genes are TRBV4-1 and TRBJ1-2; a possible D gene is TRBD1 (6 bases). This specimen consisted of PBMCs, mostly from graft donor cells, obtained 360 days after TCRalphabeta/CD19-depleted stem cell transplant. The receptor's source is a female patient between 2 and 15 years old who had a stem cell transplant for congenital amegakaryocytic thrombocytopenia, so the T cells may come from the graft donor. CDR3 sequence (DNA): TGCGCCAGCAGCCAAGCCGGGGGCTCGCTTTGGTATGGCTACACCTTC. Translation gives CASSQAGGSLWYGYTF.